The clone carrying this T cell receptor beta chain was counted only a few times. No antigen is known for it. This sample was included in a study of CD8 T cells in ankylosing spondylitis. Broader study findings: Earlier authors reported some of these motif variants in reactive arthritis synovial fluid and blood. A TCR beta motif made of about 8 highly homologous variants seemed typical of ankylosing spondylitis blood.

TCRdb reprocessed the 5' RACE reads with MiXCR, giving one entry per CDR3 protein. In the table there are roughly 370,000 distinct CDR3 sequences, about a fifth of which are singletons. The CDR3 loop spans 14 amino acids. Germline V gene data show CDR1 as DFQATT and CDR2 as SNEGSKA (reference sequence). V shed 3 bases and J shed 3 bases, with 13 bases lying between them. Material: blood, either unsorted or a sorted T cell fraction (not recorded which). The sequence was collected from a male donor with ankylosing spondylitis. The chain carries TRBV20-1 and TRBJ2-3, with no clear D. The DNA for the CDR3 is TGCAGTGCTAGCTTGGCGGAAAGAACAGATACGCAGTATTTT. Translation: CSASLAERTDTQYF.